Listed here are 27 T cell receptor beta chains from one sample, sequenced in a study of blood T cell repertoires in COVID-19 (dated by TCRdb to about 2020). The method behind the library was the immunoSEQ multiplex PCR assay. TCRdb took this table from immuneACCESS and kept in-frame rearrangements with V and J called. Such tables lack part of the clones; where checked against another copy, unresolved V genes explain under half of the gap, and the rest is unexplained. The sample records approximately 76,000 clones, about 80% of which are singletons. The top ten clones comprise 35% of the sample. The sequenced material came from peripheral blood. All receptors come from an older woman with acute or convalescent COVID-19.

The chain recombines TRBV7-6 with TRBJ2-1, with a tentative D call TRBD2 (5 bases). This CDR3 has 15 residues. CDR1 SGHVS and CDR2 FNYEAQ come from the germline V gene. Trimming took 1 base from V and 4 from J, leaving 11 bases between them. The CDR3 DNA reads TGTGCCAGCAGCTTAGATGCGAGGGTATACAATGAGCAGTTCTTC. This codes for CASSLDARVYNEQFF.

The chain couples TRBV30 to TRBJ2-7; D might be TRBD1 (6 bases). V was pared by 4 bases and J by 6 bases, with 13 bases between. Germline lookup yields CDR1 GTSNPN and CDR2 SVGIG (reference sequence). The CDR3 spans 12 residues. CDR3: CAWTTGNPEQYF. In DNA form, the CDR3 reads TGTGCCTGGACCACAGGGAATCCCGAGCAGTACTTC.

This chain links TRBV30 with TRBJ1-2; D may be TRBD1 (6 bases). Germline CDR1 and CDR2: GTSNPN and SVGIG (reference sequence). This CDR3 is 13 amino acids long. Trimming cost V 2 bases and J 4 bases, with 11 bases left between them. The chain's CDR3 is CAWSPGGGYGYTF. The CDR3, as DNA: TGTGCCTGGAGTCCGGGGGGCGGCTATGGCTACACCTTC.

The chain uses TRBV7-8 and TRBJ2-1, with a tentative D call TRBD2 (6 bases). The CDR3 is 13 residues long. Germline V CDR1 and CDR2: SGHVS, FQNEAQ. Trimming stripped 8 bases from V and 4 bases from J, with 12 bases between. This CDR3 reads CASGGRIYNEQFF. CDR3 bases: TGTGCCAGCGGAGGGCGAATTTACAATGAGCAGTTCTTC.

A single count supports this clone. The chain uses TRBV5-4 and TRBJ1-1; TRBD1 matches at 7 bases. This CDR3 comprises 15 residues. V was clipped by 4 bases and J by 0 bases; unmatched bases: 6. Per germline, CDR1 SGHNT and CDR2 YYREEE (reference sequence). The CDR3 protein is CASSLDRLMNTEAFF. The CDR3 coding sequence is TGTGCCAGCAGCCTGGACAGGCTCATGAACACTGAAGCTTTCTTT.

The rearrangement uses TRBV19 and TRBJ2-5, with D maybe TRBD1 (6 bases). In germline, CDR1 is LNHDA, CDR2 SQIVND (reference sequence). This CDR3 is built from 12 residues. The germline V and J ends were trimmed by 4 bases and 5 bases, with 8 bases remaining between them. The DNA of the CDR3 is TGTGCCAGTAGTACAGGGGACGAGACCCAGTACTTC. This translates into CASSTGDETQYF.

The chain employs TRBV4-1 and TRBJ2-3; 8 bases map to TRBD2. J was trimmed by 2 bases and V by 6 bases; bases with no gene match: 13. Germline-derived CDR1 and CDR2 are MGHRA and YSYEKL. CDR3 size: 17 residues. The CDR3: CASSRSGAGGLTDTQYF. CDR3 bases: TGCGCCAGCAGTCGATCGGGGGCGGGGGGCCTCACAGATACGCAGTATTTT.

The table lists this clone with a few counts. This chain connects TRBV21-1 to TRBJ1-1. TRBV21-1 corresponds to a pseudogene. This CDR3 has 14 residues. CDR3 protein: CASSKGEEWTEAFF. DNA for the CDR3: TGTGCCAGCAGCAAAGGGGAGGAGTGGACTGAAGCTTTCTTT.

This clone was seen once. J is TRBJ1-3 and V is TRBV18; D remains unclear. Trimming pared 2 bases from V and 0 bases from J, leaving 8 bases between. CDR1 and CDR2 from the germline V gene are KGHSH and LQKENI. This CDR3 comprises 15 residues. Written as DNA, the CDR3 is TGTGCCAGCTCACCAACGATGAGCTCTGGAAACACCATATATTTT. This sequence encodes CASSPTMSSGNTIYF.

The chain recombines TRBV2 with TRBJ1-4; D is unclear. V gave up 8 bases and J gave up 8 bases, with 12 bases separating them. CDR3 length equals 12 residues. From germline, CDR1 is SNHLY and CDR2 FYNNEI. The CDR3 DNA follows: TGTGCCAGCGAGGAGGTCGGGGAAAAACTGTTTTTT. Translating it yields CASEEVGEKLFF.

The chain uses TRBV5-1 and TRBJ2-2; a possible D gene is TRBD2 (7 bases). The V end was cut by 8 bases, the J end by 4 bases, with 21 bases between. Germline loops: CDR1 SGHRS, CDR2 YFSETQ. The CDR3 is made up of 16 amino acids. CDR3 nucleotides: TGCGCCAGGGGGAGGGGGACCTTACACCCCACCGGGGAGCTGTTTTTT. Amino acids: CARGRGTLHPTGELFF.

The chain employs TRBV6-5 and TRBJ1-2; D unclear. This CDR3 has 15 residues. Germline assignment: CDR1 MNHEY and CDR2 SVGAGI. V was trimmed by 2 bases and J by 0 bases, leaving 10 bases between them. Written as DNA, the CDR3 is TGTGCCAGCAGTTACCTCCCGACATCTAACTATGGCTACACCTTC. Its protein is CASSYLPTSNYGYTF.

The chain is built from TRBV27 and TRBJ1-5; weak D call: TRBD1 (5 bases). Germline-derived CDR1 and CDR2 are MNHEY and SMNVEV (reference sequence). The CDR3 loop spans 14 amino acids. Trimming stripped 5 bases from V and 3 bases from J, with 11 bases between. The chain's CDR3 is CASSPDSPNQPQHF. CDR3 sequence (DNA): TGTGCCAGCAGTCCAGACAGCCCCAATCAGCCCCAGCATTTT.

The chain has TRBV6-2 or TRBV6-3 and TRBJ1-2; D is unclear. The V end lost 5 bases, the J end lost 0 bases, and 13 bases lay between the germline ends. This CDR3 is 15 amino acids long. From germline, CDR1 is MNHEY and CDR2 SVGEGT. CDR3 region: CASSPTGRANYGYTF. CDR3 bases: TGTGCCAGCAGTCCCACCGGGCGGGCTAACTATGGCTACACCTTC.

The gene calls are TRBV3-1 (or the pseudogene TRBV3-2) and TRBJ2-1; 12 bases align to TRBD2. Germline CDR1 is LGHDT and CDR2 is YNNKEL (reference sequence). V lost 5 bases to trimming and J lost 2 bases; unmatched junction nucleotides: 7. This CDR3 region has 17 residues. The DNA of the CDR3 is TGTGCCAGCAGCTTCCGGACTAGCGGGGCTACCTACAATGAGCAGTTCTTC. Translation gives CASSFRTSGATYNEQFF.

This clone has only a few counts. V and J are TRBV29-1 and TRBJ2-7, with D unresolved. V shed 5 bases and J shed 0 bases, with 5 bases lying between them. Germline V gene data show CDR1 as SQVTM and CDR2 as ANQGSEA. The CDR3 runs to 11 residues. The CDR3 here is CSVIVSYEQYF. CDR3 coding DNA: TGCAGCGTTATAGTCTCCTACGAGCAGTACTTC.

The chain is built from TRBV27 and TRBJ2-7, with 8 bases lining up with TRBD2. CDR1 is MNHEY and CDR2 is SMNVEV in the germline V gene (reference sequence). The V and J ends lost 4 bases and 2 bases, in that order; junction bases with no gene match: 10. This CDR3 spans 16 amino acids. CDR3 bases: TGTGCCAGCAGTTCCTCTCTCCCGGGAGGGCCCTACGAGCAGTACTTC. This gives the protein CASSSSLPGGPYEQYF.

The chain employs TRBV19 and TRBJ1-6; unclear D gene. Germline CDR1 reads LNHDA; CDR2 reads SQIVND (reference sequence). Trimming removed 4 bases from V and 9 bases from J, with 7 bases in between. The CDR3 covers 12 residues. In DNA form, the CDR3 reads TGTGCCAGTAGTACTTCGAGTTCACCCCTCCACTTT. Protein product: CASSTSSSPLHF.

This chain connects TRBV5-1 to TRBJ1-1; TRBD1 matches 8 bases. Trimming at V came to 3 bases and at J to 1 base, leaving 2 bases not matched to a gene. There are 14 residues in the CDR3. The germline V gene has CDR1 SGHRS and CDR2 YFSETQ. CDR3 region: CASSWTGRNTEAFF. The CDR3 coding sequence is TGCGCCAGCAGCTGGACAGGGAGGAACACTGAAGCTTTCTTT. Combining the CDR3 with reference TRBV5-1 and TRBJ1-1 gives the whole variable domain KAGVTQTPRYLIKTRGQQVTLSCSPISGHRSVSWYQQTPGQGLQFLFEYFSETQRNKGNFPGRFSGRQFSNSRSEMNVSTLELGDSALYLCASSWTGRNTEAFFGQGTRLTVV.

This chain uses TRBV6-6 with TRBJ1-1; D call uncertain. Trimming pared 7 bases from V and 2 bases from J, leaving 17 bases between. The germline V gene encodes CDR1 MNHNY and CDR2 SVGAGI (reference sequence). This CDR3 is 15 amino acids long. CDR3 in DNA: TGTGCCAGCATCCCGGGATGGGGATATAACACTGAAGCTTTCTTT. This translates into CASIPGWGYNTEAFF.

V is TRBV2 and J is TRBJ2-7; 9 bases align to TRBD1. This CDR3 comprises 16 residues. Germline V gene lookup returns CDR1 SNHLY and CDR2 FYNNEI. The V segment lost 6 bases and the J segment 0 bases; nucleotides outside the gene matches: 9. The CDR3 DNA reads as TGTGCCAGCAGACCTCGGACAGGGGTGAGCTCCTACGAGCAGTACTTC. This gives the protein CASRPRTGVSSYEQYF.

The chain couples TRBV5-6 to TRBJ2-1; 7 bases map to TRBD1. The CDR3 has 17 amino acids. From germline, CDR1 is SGHDT and CDR2 YYEEEE. J lost 8 bases, V lost 0 bases, and 14 bases had no gene match. The CDR3 sequence: CASSLANGQVPKDEQFF. As DNA, the CDR3 is TGTGCCAGCAGCTTGGCCAACGGACAGGTTCCTAAGGATGAGCAGTTCTTC. Full variable domain (missing parts from reference TRBV5-6 and TRBJ2-1): DAGVTQSPTHLIKTRGQQVTLRCSPKSGHDTVSWYQQALGQGPQFIFQYYEEEERQRGNFPDRFSGHQFPNYSSELNVNALLLGDSALYLCASSLANGQVPKDEQFFGPGTRLTVL.

This chain links TRBV5-4 with TRBJ2-3, with 11 bases fitting TRBD2. CDR1 is SGHNT, CDR2 YYREEE, per germline (reference sequence). Germline trimming cut 4 bases from V and 6 bases from J; bases unmatched to any gene: 13. The length of the CDR3 is 17 residues. The CDR3 is CASSRIFSGGASDTQYF. In DNA, the CDR3 is TGTGCCAGCAGCCGAATCTTTAGCGGGGGGGCCTCGGATACGCAGTATTTT. The full variable domain, in which reference TRBV5-4 and TRBJ2-3 provide the parts outside the CDR3, is ETGVTQSPTHLIKTRGQQVTLRCSSQSGHNTVSWYQQALGQGPQFIFQYYREEENGRGNFPPRFSGLQFPNYSSELNVNALELDDSALYLCASSRIFSGGASDTQYFGPGTRLTVL.

The chain links TRBV5-6 to TRBJ2-7, with no clear D. Looked up from germline, CDR1 is SGHDT and CDR2 is YYEEEE. This CDR3 is 11 amino acids long. V lost 3 bases to trimming and J lost 7 bases, with 8 bases between them. CDR3 protein: CASSSEDEQYF. In nucleotides, the CDR3 is TGTGCCAGCAGCTCCGAGGATGAGCAGTACTTC.

The chain joins TRBV5-1 to TRBJ2-5, with D perhaps matching TRBD1 (5 bases). Germline CDR1 reads SGHRS; CDR2 reads YFSETQ. Trimming stripped 1 base from V and 1 base from J, with 8 bases between. The CDR3 contains 14 residues. CDR3 DNA sequence: TGCGCCAGCAGCTTGAATCAGGGCCAAGAGACCCAGTACTTC. It translates to CASSLNQGQETQYF.

The V and J genes are TRBV9 and TRBJ2-1, with 8 positions matching TRBD1. Germline CDR1 and CDR2: SGDLS and YYNGEE. The CDR3 has 12 residues. The ends lost 1 base at V and 15 bases at J; junction bases unmatched: 6. CDR3 residues: CASSVQGADLFF. The CDR3 coding sequence is TGTGCCAGCAGCGTACAGGGGGCCGATTTGTTCTTC.

This clone has just one count. This sequence joins TRBV6-5 and TRBJ2-3; D ambiguous. This CDR3 comprises 13 residues. Trimming cost V 4 bases and J 1 base, with 6 bases left between them. Germline CDR1 and CDR2: MNHEY and SVGAGI. CDR3 sequence reads: CASSSPGTDTQYF. The CDR3 nucleotides are TGTGCCAGCAGTTCCCCAGGCACAGATACGCAGTATTTT.